This T cell receptor beta chain is drawn from a study of yellow fever vaccine responses in identical twins. Broader study findings: Reports say the vaccine T cell response in twins looked partly convergent and partly personalized.

TCRdb re-called the RT-PCR reads through MiXCR, storing one row per CDR3 protein. Of 3,500 to 4,500 distinct CDR3 sequences in the sample, roughly 85% are singletons; the top ten hold roughly 2.8%. A word on this clonotype: The target antigen is unknown.

Trimming cost V 7 bases and J 8 bases; bases outside gene matches: 11. The CDR3 loop spans 15 amino acids. Germline V gene sequence: CDR1 SNHLY, CDR2 FYNNEI. V is TRBV2 and J is TRBJ2-1; 10 bases fit TRBD2. This sequence was found in a woman aged 18-35 years who received the yellow fever vaccine. Sequencing was performed on T cells from blood (PBMCs), unsorted or a sorted subset (not recorded which), taken before or after yellow fever vaccination (not recorded which). CDR3 amino acids: CASKRSSGGRDEQFF. The CDR3 DNA reads TGTGCCAGCAAACGATCTAGCGGGGGTAGGGATGAGCAGTTCTTC. The whole variable domain, filled in from reference TRBV2 and TRBJ2-1, reads EPEVTQTPSHQVTQMGQEVILRCVPISNHLYFYWYRQILGQKVEFLVSFYNNEISEKSEIFDDQFSVERPDGSNFTLKIRSTKLEDSAMYFCASKRSSGGRDEQFFGPGTRLTVL.